This T cell receptor (beta chain) stems from a study of blood T cell repertoires in COVID-19. At the level of the study: Sites across the United States, Italy and Spain contributed samples from acute and convalescent COVID-19.

CDR1 is KGHDR and CDR2 is SFDVKD in the germline V gene. Trimming shortened V by 1 base and J by 10 bases, and 6 bases separated the two germline ends. The CDR3 extends over 12 amino acids. Measured with immunoSEQ multiplex PCR; TCRdb has only the in-frame clones, and not every one. The profile shows some 250,000 clones, around 82% of them singletons. This clonotype was sampled from a man over 45 with active or convalescent COVID-19. The source material was peripheral blood. The chain employs TRBV24-1 and TRBJ1-4, with a tentative D call TRBD1 (6 bases). Here the CDR3 reads CATSDFRGKLFF. CDR3 nucleotide sequence: TGTGCCACCAGTGATTTCAGGGGAAAACTGTTTTTT.